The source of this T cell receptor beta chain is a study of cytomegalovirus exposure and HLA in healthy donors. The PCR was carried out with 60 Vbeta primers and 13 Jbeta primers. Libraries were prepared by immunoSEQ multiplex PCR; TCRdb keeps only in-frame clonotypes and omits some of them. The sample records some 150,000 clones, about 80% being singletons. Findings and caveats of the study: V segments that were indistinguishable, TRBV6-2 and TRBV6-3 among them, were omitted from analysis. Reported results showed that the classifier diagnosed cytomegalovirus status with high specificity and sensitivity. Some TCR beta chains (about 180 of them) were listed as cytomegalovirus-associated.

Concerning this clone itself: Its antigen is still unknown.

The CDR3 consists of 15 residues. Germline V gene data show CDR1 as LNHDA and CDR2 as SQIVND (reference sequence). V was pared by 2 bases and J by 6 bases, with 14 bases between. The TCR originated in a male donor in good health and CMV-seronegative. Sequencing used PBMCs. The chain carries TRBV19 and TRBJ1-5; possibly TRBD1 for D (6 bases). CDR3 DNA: TGTGCCAGTAGTATAACAGGGTCGGAATCTCAGCCCCAGCATTTT. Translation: CASSITGSESQPQHF.